Listed below are T cell receptor beta chains from one sample, sequenced in a study of blood T cells in healthy people across ages. TCRdb re-called the 5' RACE reads with MiXCR, one entry per CDR3 protein. This table has some 320,000 distinct CDR3 sequences, 27% appearing once. The sequenced sample was blood. The receptor set was obtained from a woman in her 70s in good health. CDR3s include the opening cysteine and the closing phenylalanine or tryptophan. The order of the fields is V gene, clone size, J gene, D gene, CDR3 DNA, CDR3 protein. D genes are given only for firm matches. The size field is filled for only some rows; it gives once, few, many or a size class.

TRBV3-1	many	TRBJ2-1	TRBD2	TGTGCCAGCAGCTTGGCAAGGACTAGCGGCTACAATGAGCAGTTCTTC	CASSLARTSGYNEQFF
TRBV20-1	many	TRBJ2-7	.	TGCAGTGCTAGTGGCGGAATTCCCCCCTACGAGCAGTACTTC	CSASGGIPPYEQYF
TRBV6-2/TRBV6-3	.	TRBJ2-7	TRBD1	TGTGCCAGCAGTCCAACTCCGGGACAGGGGTCCTACGAGCAGTACTTC	CASSPTPGQGSYEQYF
TRBV29-1	.	TRBJ2-7	.	TGCAGCGTTGGAGATAGCGGCGACTCCTACGAGCAGTACTTC	CSVGDSGDSYEQYF
TRBV6-2/TRBV6-3	.	TRBJ2-2	.	TGTGCCAGCAGTGAGTCGGCCCGGGAGCTGTTTTTT	CASSESARELFF
TRBV6-1	few	TRBJ2-5	TRBD2	TGTGCCAGCATTGCAACCGGGACTAGAATCCGGGAGACCCAGTACTTC	CASIATGTRIRETQYF
TRBV9	.	TRBJ2-7	TRBD2	TGTGCCAGCAGCGTAGTGCCTAGCGGGAGATCCGAGCAGTACTTC	CASSVVPSGRSEQYF
TRBV10-3	few	TRBJ2-5	TRBD2	TGTGCCATCAGACCGGGACTAGACTCTGCAGAGACCCAGTACTTC	CAIRPGLDSAETQYF
TRBV18	many	TRBJ2-3	TRBD2	TGTGCCAGCTCACCACCCGCGTTGGGACTAGCGGGAGCAGATACGCAGTATTTT	CASSPPALGLAGADTQYF
TRBV5-5	few	TRBJ2-7	TRBD1	TGTGCCAGCAGCTTTGGTGAGACAGGGTTCTACGAGCAGTACTTC	CASSFGETGFYEQYF
TRBV6-6	.	TRBJ1-4	.	TGTGCCAGCAGTTACTGGAGCGGAACGGCGGTTAGGGGCGAAAAACTGTTTTTT	CASSYWSGTAVRGEKLFF
TRBV7-9	few	TRBJ1-4	.	TGTGCCAGCAGCTTAGGGCCCCCAGGGGTTCCTAACGAAAAACTGTTTTTT	CASSLGPPGVPNEKLFF
TRBV7-2	.	TRBJ2-7	.	TGTGCCAGCAGCTTAGGGATTACCTACGAGCAGTACTTC	CASSLGITYEQYF
TRBV12-3/TRBV12-4	few	TRBJ2-5	.	TGTGCCAGCAGTTATACTACTGTGGAGACCCAGTACTTC	CASSYTTVETQYF
TRBV4-1	few	TRBJ2-3	TRBD2	TGCGCCAGCAGCCAAGATCCTGGCGGGAGTCTCCGTAGCACAGATACGCAGTATTTT	CASSQDPGGSLRSTDTQYF
TRBV6-1	.	TRBJ2-1	.	TGTGCCAGCAGTCCGGCGGGGAAAGCTAAGGACAATGAGCAGTTCTTC	CASSPAGKAKDNEQFF
TRBV6-1	.	TRBJ1-1	.	TGTGCCAGCTGGGGCAGCATGAACACTGAAGCTTTCTTT	CASWGSMNTEAFF
TRBV12-3/TRBV12-4	.	TRBJ1-5	.	TGTGCCAGCAGTTTAGGGCGGGGGAGAGGGGCGAATCAGCCCCAGCATTTT	CASSLGRGRGANQPQHF
TRBV9	.	TRBJ2-1	.	TGTGCCAGCAGCGTGTTACAGAATGAGCAGTTCTTC	CASSVLQNEQFF
TRBV6-5	.	TRBJ2-5	.	TGTGCCAGCAGTCGGGACCCCCGGTCGGAGACCCAGTACTTC	CASSRDPRSETQYF
TRBV11-1	.	TRBJ2-1	.	TGTGCCAGCAGCTTAGCGTTAGGGGAAAAGCAGTTCTTC	CASSLALGEKQFF
TRBV28	few	TRBJ2-7	TRBD1	TGTGCCAGCAGGACAGGGCAGCCCTCCTACGAGCAGTACTTC	CASRTGQPSYEQYF
TRBV10-1	.	TRBJ2-7	TRBD1	TGCGCCAGCAGTGACCCGGGACAGGGTACCTACGAGCAGTACTTC	CASSDPGQGTYEQYF
TRBV29-1	few	TRBJ1-5	.	TGCAGCGTTGGGGGATCTGGGCAGCCCCAGCATTTT	CSVGGSGQPQHF
TRBV20-1	.	TRBJ1-1	.	TGCAGTGCTCTGACAGGACTCATGAACACTGAAGCTTTCTTT	CSALTGLMNTEAFF
TRBV5-6	few	TRBJ2-3	.	TGTGCCAGCAGTCTCCCCAGCGGATACACAGATACGCAGTATTTT	CASSLPSGYTDTQYF
TRBV21-1	.	TRBJ2-3	.	TGTGCCAGCAGTGAAAAAGCGGGGGGGCAAGATACGCAGTATTTT	CASSEKAGGQDTQYF
TRBV7-2	few	TRBJ1-1	.	TGTGCCAGCAGCTTAAGGGGTTGGGAGGGCATGAACACTGAAGCTTTCTTT	CASSLRGWEGMNTEAFF
TRBV7-9	.	TRBJ2-2	TRBD2	TGTGCCAGCAGCCTTCGCGGGGGGCACACCGGGGAGCTGTTTTTT	CASSLRGGHTGELFF
TRBV6-6	.	TRBJ2-3	.	TGTGCCAGCAGTTATTTGTCAGATACGCAGTATTTT	CASSYLSDTQYF
TRBV20-1	.	TRBJ2-2	TRBD2	TGCAGTGCCGGGGTTAGCGGGATCACCACGGGGGAGCTGTTTTTT	CSAGVSGITTGELFF
TRBV20-1	few	TRBJ2-4	.	TGCAGTGCCGGGGGACAACTAGCCAAAAACATTCAGTACTTC	CSAGGQLAKNIQYF
TRBV5-1	.	TRBJ2-5	TRBD2	TGCGCCAGCAGCTTGAACCCTAGCGGGAGTAAAGAGACCCAGTACTTC	CASSLNPSGSKETQYF
TRBV20-1	.	TRBJ2-7	TRBD1	TGCAGTGCTAGAACGGGACAGGGGGCGCTTGGGGGGGAGCAGTACTTC	CSARTGQGALGGEQYF
TRBV6-5	.	TRBJ1-2	TRBD1	TGTGCCAGCAGTTACCGTGACAGGGGCTATGGCTACACCTTC	CASSYRDRGYGYTF